These 9 T cell receptor beta chains were sequenced from one sample in a study of radiotherapy plus CTLA-4 blockade in lung cancer. Some clones are missing from TCRdb's copy, which holds only in-frame ones; the method was immunoSEQ multiplex PCR. The sample records 35,000 to 40,000 clones, approximately 83% being singletons. Specimen: peripheral blood, collected from a patient treated with radiotherapy plus ipilimumab. All receptors derive from a human donor with non-small cell lung cancer whose response to radiotherapy plus ipilimumab could not be evaluated.

The rearrangement joins TRBV6-5 to TRBJ1-2; TRBD1 aligns across 9 bases. This CDR3 spans 14 amino acids. J lost 7 bases, V lost 0 bases, and 3 bases had no gene match. The V gene's germline CDR1 is MNHEY and CDR2 SVGAGI. DNA of the CDR3: TGTGCCAGCAGTTACTCGCCACAGGGGGCTGGCTACACCTTC. This sequence encodes CASSYSPQGAGYTF.

V and J are TRBV23-1 and TRBJ2-7, with D tentatively TRBD2 (5 bases). TRBV23-1 is an ORF, and what it does is uncertain. The CDR3 consists of 14 residues. V shed 6 bases and J shed 1 base, with 13 bases lying between them. CDR3 nucleotide sequence: TGCGCCAGCAGCCGGGATCACTTATCCTACGAGCAGTACTTC. Encoded protein: CASSRDHLSYEQYF.

This chain connects TRBV19 to TRBJ2-6, with a weak D call TRBD1 (5 bases). With 6 bases removed from V and 2 bases from J, the gap between germline ends came to 14 bases. Germline lookup yields CDR1 LNHDA and CDR2 SQIVND (reference sequence). The CDR3 is 16 residues long. Written as DNA, the CDR3 is TGTGCCAGTAGCCAAGCCCCCAGGGCTGGGGCCAACGTCCTGACTTTC. Protein sequence: CASSQAPRAGANVLTF.

The chain carries TRBV7-9 and TRBJ1-5; D not certain. CDR1 and CDR2 (germline): SEHNR, FQNEAQ (reference sequence). V lost 3 bases and J lost 7, with 10 bases in between. The CDR3 extends over 13 amino acids. In nucleotides, the CDR3 is TGTGCCAGCAGCTTCGGGGTTGGGCAGCCCCAGCATTTT. Its translation is CASSFGVGQPQHF. Full variable domain (rest looked up from reference TRBV7-9 and TRBJ1-5): DTGVSQNPRHKITKRGQNVTFRCDPISEHNRLYWYRQTLGQGPEFLTYFQNEAQLEKSRLLSDRFSAERPKGSFSTLEIQRTEQGDSAMYLCASSFGVGQPQHFGDGTRLSIL.

The CDR3 reads CASSWAGGANNEQFF. The DNA of the CDR3 is TGCGCCAGCAGCTGGGCAGGGGGCGCAAACAATGAGCAGTTCTTC. This rearrangement joins TRBV5-1 to TRBJ2-1; TRBD1 matches at 8 bases. This CDR3 is built from 15 residues. Germline CDR1 reads SGHRS; CDR2 reads YFSETQ. J gave up 5 bases and V 3 bases, and 7 bases lay outside the gene matches.

V and J are TRBV6-5 and TRBJ1-1, with D perhaps matching TRBD1 (5 bases). Trimming removed 7 bases from V and 9 bases from J, with 12 bases in between. This CDR3 is built from 11 residues. The germline CDR1 and CDR2 sequences are MNHEY and SVGAGI. The CDR3 DNA sequence: TGTGCCAGCACCAACAGGAAGAAAGCTTTCTTT. Residues: CASTNRKKAFF.

V gene TRBV6-5 combines with J gene TRBJ2-1; perhaps TRBD1 as D (6 bases). The V end lost 2 bases, the J end lost 1 base, and 12 bases lay between the germline ends. In germline, CDR1 is MNHEY, CDR2 SVGAGI. This CDR3 spans 16 amino acids. The CDR3 is CASSYLGRGSYNEQFF. CDR3 DNA sequence: TGTGCCAGCAGTTACCTGGGAAGGGGGTCCTACAATGAGCAGTTCTTC.

The chain links TRBV4-2 to TRBJ2-7; 10 bases are a match to TRBD1. This CDR3 has 15 residues. The germline gives CDR1 LGHNA, CDR2 YNFKEQ. V dropped 6 bases and J dropped 2; count of bases not matched to a gene: 7. CDR3 protein: CASSHTGTGAYEQYF. DNA for the CDR3: TGTGCCAGCAGTCACACCGGGACAGGGGCCTACGAGCAGTACTTC.

The CDR3 reads CASSLFGQGAETQYF. The CDR3 nucleotides read TGTGCCAGCAGCCTATTCGGACAGGGGGCAGAGACCCAGTACTTC. The chain couples TRBV7-2 to TRBJ2-5, with 11 bases that match TRBD1. CDR1 and CDR2 (germline): SGHTA, FQGNSA. This CDR3 has 15 amino acids. After removal of 5 bases from V and 4 bases from J, the junction contained 6 bases not matched to a gene.